This paragraph covers one TCR beta chain sequence. Its matching antigen is unknown. The sample comes from a study of OX40 agonist ivuxolimab in advanced cancers. Study-wide findings and caveats: Clonal expansion by week 6 occurred in CD4+ and CD8+ blood T cells (at 0.1 to 3.0 mg/kg).

TCRdb keeps only in-frame clones here, not all; method: immunoSEQ multiplex PCR. The table includes about 88,000 clones, about 85% detected once. The CDR3 covers 11 residues. Trimming cost V 8 bases and J 7 bases, with 11 bases left between them. Germline CDR1 GTSNPN, CDR2 SVGIG (reference sequence). The sequenced sample was CD4+ or CD8+ T cells sorted from blood, obtained in a trial of the OX40 agonist ivuxolimab. This chain uses TRBV30 with TRBJ1-4, with D unclear. This clonotype was obtained from an adult with an advanced solid tumor such as melanoma, head and neck, liver or kidney cancer. CDR3 loop: CAGDGSEKLFF. CDR3 coding DNA: TGTGCCGGAGACGGAAGTGAAAAACTGTTTTTT. The full variable domain, completed using reference TRBV30 and TRBJ1-4, is SQTIHQWPATLVQPVGSPLSLECTVEGTSNPNLYWYRQAAGRGLQLLFYSVGIGQISSEVPQNLSASRPQDRQFILSSKKLLLSDSGFYLCAGDGSEKLFFGSGTQLSVL.